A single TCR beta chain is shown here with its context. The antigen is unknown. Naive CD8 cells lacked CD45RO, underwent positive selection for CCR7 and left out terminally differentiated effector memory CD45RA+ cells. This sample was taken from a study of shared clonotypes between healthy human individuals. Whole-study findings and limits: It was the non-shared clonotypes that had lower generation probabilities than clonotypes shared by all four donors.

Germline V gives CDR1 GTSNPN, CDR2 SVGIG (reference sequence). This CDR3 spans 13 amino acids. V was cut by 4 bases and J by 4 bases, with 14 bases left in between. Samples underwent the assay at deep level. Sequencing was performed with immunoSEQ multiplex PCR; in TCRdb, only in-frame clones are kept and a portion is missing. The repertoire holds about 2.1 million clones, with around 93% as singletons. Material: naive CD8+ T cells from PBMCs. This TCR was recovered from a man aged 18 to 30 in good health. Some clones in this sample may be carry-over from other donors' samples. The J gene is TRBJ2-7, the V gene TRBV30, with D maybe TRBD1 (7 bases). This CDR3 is CAWNRQGGYEQYF. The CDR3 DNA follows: TGTGCCTGGAATAGGCAGGGGGGTTACGAGCAGTACTTC.